This is a list of T cell receptor beta chains from one sample in a study of cytomegalovirus exposure and HLA in healthy donors. Data came from immunoSEQ multiplex PCR; TCRdb stores just in-frame clones and leaves some out. Its table lists 75,000 to 95,000 clones. The sample consisted of PBMCs. The receptors derive from a man aged 25 to 45 in good health and CMV-seronegative. Both conserved end residues are trimmed from each CDR3. Fields, in order: CDR3 protein, V gene, J gene.

ASSIRVGGEETQY,TRBV19,TRBJ2-5
ASSQTGFRAYEQY,TRBV6-1,TRBJ2-7
ASSLPGILAEKLF,TRBV28,TRBJ1-4
ASDGQTQY,TRBV21-1,TRBJ2-3
ASSLYYLQETQY,TRBV5-4,TRBJ2-5
ASSPSGSNEQF,TRBV18,TRBJ2-1
ASSQNSLSYEQY,TRBV4-3,TRBJ2-7
SAIRTRTGGGETQY,TRBV29-1,TRBJ2-5
ASSLRTDRGEKLF,TRBV7-6,TRBJ1-4
ASSLAGGREQF,TRBV7-9,TRBJ2-1
ASSGTELYEQY,TRBV6-6,TRBJ2-7
ASSLTGQGAGYT,TRBV7-3,TRBJ1-2
ASSPNYGGSSGANVLT,TRBV18,TRBJ2-6
SVASSGDEQY,TRBV29-1,TRBJ2-7
ASSETSFGEGEQY,TRBV11-3,TRBJ2-7
ASSLRGYGGTDTQY,TRBV5-1,TRBJ2-3
ASSQEGTSRHNEQY,TRBV4-1,TRBJ2-7
ASSFGSDQPQH,TRBV6-5,TRBJ1-5
ASSLNPPSEQY,TRBV27,TRBJ2-7
AIEAPLRSYEQY,TRBV6-1,TRBJ2-7
AWSPTGVQLGGAYEQY,TRBV30,.
ASPEDSGNTIY,TRBV7-3,TRBJ1-3
AISKGRDRSTDTQY,TRBV10-3,TRBJ2-3
ASSRTRGLNTEAF,TRBV9,TRBJ1-1
ASTWTGGYDGYT,TRBV6-6,TRBJ1-2
ASSGGTGGQPQH,TRBV6-6,TRBJ1-5
ASSYRGSTEAF,TRBV7-9,TRBJ1-1
ASDRAGEQF,TRBV6-1,TRBJ2-1
ASSLDLTDTQY,TRBV11-2,TRBJ2-3
ASSSGQGNEKLF,TRBV5-8,TRBJ1-4
ASSQLGQGDPEAF,TRBV4-3,TRBJ1-1
ASRRDRDRADQPQH,TRBV6-9,TRBJ1-5
ASSSLAGGTSTDTQY,TRBV27,TRBJ2-3
ASSELTGMGLETQY,TRBV10-1,TRBJ2-5
ASSPAGENYEQY,TRBV10-1,TRBJ2-7
ASSLGYELIRELF,TRBV11-3,TRBJ2-2
AWSLGLEYEQY,TRBV30,TRBJ2-7
ASSFSARAGELF,TRBV5-1,TRBJ2-2
ASSRGTATNEKLF,TRBV5-6,TRBJ1-4
ASSLGRGYTEAF,TRBV5-4,TRBJ1-1
ASSYRGLNEQF,TRBV6-5,TRBJ2-1
ASSLGGQNQPQH,TRBV7-2,TRBJ1-5
ASSSDRGNTGELF,TRBV11-3,TRBJ2-2
ASSYSGGQDQPQH,TRBV6-5,TRBJ1-5
ASSPLLAGENNEQF,TRBV4-2,TRBJ2-1
ASRLSHGGWETQY,TRBV27,TRBJ2-5
ATSRASVFYNEQF,TRBV15,TRBJ2-1
ASSRTGGTEAF,TRBV11-3,TRBJ1-1
ASSLGQGALGYT,TRBV27,TRBJ1-2
ASSLLVGARNEQF,TRBV5-1,TRBJ2-1
ASSLQGRTQY,TRBV2,TRBJ2-3
ASSTTGSAGNTIY,TRBV28,TRBJ1-3
ASSLGRGKNEQY,TRBV7-9,TRBJ2-7